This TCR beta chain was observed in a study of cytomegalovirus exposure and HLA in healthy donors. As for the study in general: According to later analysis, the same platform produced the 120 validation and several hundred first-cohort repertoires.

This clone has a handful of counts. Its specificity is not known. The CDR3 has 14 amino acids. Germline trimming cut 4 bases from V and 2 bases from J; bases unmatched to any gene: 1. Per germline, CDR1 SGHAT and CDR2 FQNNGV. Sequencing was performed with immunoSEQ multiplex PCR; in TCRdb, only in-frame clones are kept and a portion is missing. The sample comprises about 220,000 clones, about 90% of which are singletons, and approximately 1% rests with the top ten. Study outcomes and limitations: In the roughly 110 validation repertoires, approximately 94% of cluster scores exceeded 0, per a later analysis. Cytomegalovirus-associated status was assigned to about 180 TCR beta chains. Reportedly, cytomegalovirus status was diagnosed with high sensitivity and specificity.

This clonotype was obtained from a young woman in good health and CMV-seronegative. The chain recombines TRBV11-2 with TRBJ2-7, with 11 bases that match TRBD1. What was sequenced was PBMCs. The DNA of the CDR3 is TGTGCCAGCAGCTCGGGACAGGGGGCCTACGAGCAGTACTTC. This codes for CASSSGQGAYEQYF.